Sequencing of this T cell receptor (beta chain) was carried out in a study of shared clonotypes between healthy human individuals. The wider study: CD4 naive and memory got three plates each, CD8 naive two, CD8 memory one. The study, taken as a whole, reports: Among donors, clonotype sharing was expected to be affected by sequencing depth. Larger estimated richness was generally recorded for naive subsets relative to memory subsets.

The length of the CDR3 is 14 residues. Germline V gene data show CDR1 as SGHRS and CDR2 as YFSETQ. V lost 4 bases and J 4 bases, leaving 14 bases between the germline ends. Worth noting for this clone: The antigen is not known.

This table comes from immunoSEQ multiplex PCR, and its TCRdb copy is limited to in-frame clones, with some not included. The sample gives 1,400,000 or so clones, approximately 98.5% of which show up once; 0.3% to 0.45% is in the top ten. Sequencing was done on a sample of naive CD4+ T cells sorted from blood. Subset given: CD45RA+ positively selected. V is TRBV5-1 and J is TRBJ1-1; possible D gene TRBD1, 5 bases. The receptor's source is a man aged 25 to 40 in good health. The CDR3 DNA follows: TGCGCCAGCAGCGCGGGACTCCAAGGCACTGAAGCTTTCTTT. Encoded protein: CASSAGLQGTEAFF. Full variable domain (outside the CDR3, taken from reference TRBV5-1 and TRBJ1-1): KAGVTQTPRYLIKTRGQQVTLSCSPISGHRSVSWYQQTPGQGLQFLFEYFSETQRNKGNFPGRFSGRQFSNSRSEMNVSTLELGDSALYLCASSAGLQGTEAFFGQGTRLTVV.